Presented here are 30 T cell receptor beta chains from one specimen sequenced in a study of cytomegalovirus exposure and HLA in healthy donors. PCR was performed using 60 Vbeta and 13 Jbeta primers. TCRdb's copy holds only in-frame clones and misses some; the assay was immunoSEQ multiplex PCR. There are about 200,000 clones in the sample; approximately 79% occur only once, and about 1.4% lies in the top ten. Sequencing used PBMCs. These receptor sequences come from a girl under 18 in good health and CMV-seropositive.

V gene TRBV21-1 combines with J gene TRBJ2-5; TRBD1, the table's D call, lacks a check against the DNA. TRBV21-1 has pseudogene status. The length of the CDR3 is 14 residues. The CDR3, as DNA: TGTGCCAGCAGCAAAGAAGGGGTGGAGGAGACCCAGTACTTC. This sequence encodes CASSKEGVEETQYF.

The chain is built from TRBV6-4 and TRBJ2-3, with 13 bases that match TRBD2. The CDR3 loop spans 15 amino acids. Germline V gene data show CDR1 as MRHNA and CDR2 as SNTAGT. J lost 6 bases, V lost 8 bases, and 8 bases had no gene match. CDR3 bases: TGTGCCAGCTCAACTAGCGGGGGGGCCAGCGATACGCAGTATTTT. Encoded protein: CASSTSGGASDTQYF.

This clone was detected only once. The rearrangement joins TRBV19 to TRBJ2-7, with D maybe TRBD1 (6 bases). Trimming cost V 5 bases and J 4 bases, with 12 bases left between them. The CDR3 is 13 residues long. The V gene's germline CDR1 is LNHDA and CDR2 SQIVND (reference sequence). The CDR3 DNA follows: TGTGCCAGTAGTGGACGGGACACTTACGAGCAGTACTTC. It specifies CASSGRDTYEQYF.

The rearrangement uses TRBV4-3 and TRBJ2-1; D is ambiguous. The CDR3 spans 15 residues. The V gene's germline CDR1 is LGHNA and CDR2 YSLEER. With 0 bases removed from V and 2 bases from J, the gap between germline ends came to 8 bases. The CDR3 region is CASSQEKSAYNEQFF. In DNA, the CDR3 is TGCGCCAGCAGCCAAGAGAAGAGTGCCTACAATGAGCAGTTCTTC.

V gene TRBV10-3 combines with J gene TRBJ1-2, with TRBD1 matching over 8 bases. The V gene end was trimmed by 6 bases and the J gene end by 7 bases; junction bases not matched to a gene: 7. The CDR3 consists of 13 residues. CDR1 and CDR2 from the germline V gene are ENHRY and SYGVKD. DNA for the CDR3: TGTGCCATCAGCGGACAGGGTGGTCCTGGCTACACCTTC. This gives the protein CAISGQGGPGYTF.

This chain uses TRBV19 with TRBJ1-6, with 9 bases lining up with TRBD1. Trimming at V came to 0 bases and at J to 9 bases, leaving 6 bases not matched to a gene. The CDR3 totals 16 residues. Germline V CDR1 and CDR2: LNHDA, SQIVND (reference sequence). CDR3: CASSIEGTGKVSPLHF. CDR3 sequence (DNA): TGTGCCAGTAGTATAGAGGGGACAGGGAAGGTTTCACCCCTCCACTTT.

The chain uses TRBV7-2 and TRBJ2-5; 10 bases fit TRBD2. Germline loops: CDR1 SGHTA, CDR2 FQGNSA. Losses at the gene ends were 5 bases for V and 3 bases for J; bases not matched to a gene: 9. This CDR3 region has 16 residues. For the CDR3, the DNA is TGTGCCAGCAGCGTTGCTAGCGGGGGCCGGGAAGAGACCCAGTACTTC. Amino acids: CASSVASGGREETQYF.

The J gene is TRBJ2-5, the V gene TRBV7-2, with 9 bases lining up with TRBD2. Germline CDR1 SGHTA, CDR2 FQGNSA. There are 17 residues in the CDR3. V gave up 2 bases and J gave up 2 bases; unmatched junction bases: 9. CDR3 in amino acids: CASSLPWLAGGQETQYF. The CDR3 DNA is TGTGCCAGCAGCTTACCTTGGCTTGCGGGGGGGCAAGAGACCCAGTACTTC.

CDR3 residues: CASSEPRTGYHNQPQHF. The CDR3 DNA sequence: TGTGCCAGTAGCGAACCCCGGACAGGGTACCATAATCAGCCCCAGCATTTT. V is TRBV19 and J is TRBJ1-5; 8 nucleotides align to TRBD1. J was trimmed by 4 bases and V by 6 bases; bases with no gene match: 14. This CDR3 is 17 amino acids long. CDR1 and CDR2 from the germline V gene are LNHDA and SQIVND (reference sequence).

V gene TRBV15 combines with J gene TRBJ2-3; 7 bases align to TRBD1. V gave up 4 bases and J gave up 0 bases; unmatched junction bases: 4. Looked up from germline, CDR1 is LNHNV and CDR2 is YYDKDF (reference sequence). The CDR3 covers 15 residues. The CDR3 protein is CATSNRQGSTDTQYF. The DNA for the CDR3 is TGTGCCACCAGCAACAGACAGGGAAGCACAGATACGCAGTATTTT. Supplemented by reference TRBV15 and TRBJ2-3, the full variable domain reads DAMVIQNPRYQVTQFGKPVTLSCSQTLNHNVMYWYQQKSSQAPKLLFHYYDKDFNNEADTPDNFQSRRPNTSFCFLDIRSPGLGDTAMYLCATSNRQGSTDTQYFGPGTRLTVL.

The V call is TRBV6-5, the J call TRBJ2-7; a possible D gene is TRBD1 (5 bases). Trimming shortened V by 4 bases and J by 5 bases, and 15 bases separated the two germline ends. This CDR3 is 14 amino acids long. Germline values: CDR1 MNHEY, CDR2 SVGAGI. CDR3 nucleotide sequence: TGTGCCAGCAGTTTCCCAGGGAAAGGGCACGAGCAGTACTTC. This sequence encodes CASSFPGKGHEQYF.

V and J are TRBV6-1 and TRBJ1-4; 10 nucleotides align to TRBD1. CDR3 length: 14 residues. In germline, CDR1 is MNHNS, CDR2 SASEGT. Trimming removed 5 bases from V and 10 bases from J; junction bases left unmatched: 7. Here the CDR3 reads CASSFRDRGGKLFF. The CDR3 nucleotides are TGTGCCAGCAGTTTCCGGGACAGGGGCGGAAAACTGTTTTTT.

V is TRBV6-5 and J is TRBJ2-1, with a tentative D call TRBD1 (6 bases). Per germline, CDR1 MNHEY and CDR2 SVGAGI. The CDR3 is 16 residues long. Trimming cost V 2 bases and J 0 bases, with 11 bases left between them. The CDR3 DNA reads as TGTGCCAGCAGTTACGGAGGCAGGGGCTCCTACAATGAGCAGTTCTTC. Amino acids: CASSYGGRGSYNEQFF.

The chain has TRBV7-9 and TRBJ2-7; no clear D. Trimming took 3 bases from V and 5 from J, leaving 14 bases between them. Looked up from germline, CDR1 is SEHNR and CDR2 is FQNEAQ (reference sequence). This CDR3 is built from 14 residues. In DNA form, the CDR3 reads TGTGCCAGCAGCTTGACACCCTTGGTGAACGAGCAGTACTTC. Protein product: CASSLTPLVNEQYF.

This clone came up a few times. The rearrangement joins TRBV6-1 to TRBJ1-2; 8 bases are a match to TRBD1. Looked up from germline, CDR1 is MNHNS and CDR2 is SASEGT. Unmatched junction bases numbered 7, after V lost 5 bases and J lost 8 bases. The CDR3 sequence is 13 residues long. The CDR3 DNA reads TGTGCCAGCAGTCAACAGGGGGTAGGGGGCTACACCTTC. It encodes CASSQQGVGGYTF.

This clone was seen just once. The gene calls are TRBV4-3 and TRBJ1-4; 8 bases are shared with TRBD1. Germline V gives CDR1 LGHNA, CDR2 YSLEER. The trim removed 0 bases at V and 0 bases at J, leaving 12 bases unmatched. This CDR3 is 20 amino acids long. DNA of the CDR3: TGCGCCAGCAGCCAAGAGGGCTCGTTTGGACAGGGTGCAACTAATGAAAAACTGTTTTTT. This encodes CASSQEGSFGQGATNEKLFF.

This clone was seen once. The chain is built from TRBV13 and TRBJ2-6, with TRBD1 as a possible D gene (5 bases). Germline CDR1 reads PRHDT; CDR2 reads FYEKMQ (reference sequence). V was cut by 2 bases and J by 0 bases, with 8 bases left in between. The CDR3 is 16 amino acids. CDR3 protein: CASSLPTASGANVLTF. The CDR3, as DNA: TGTGCCAGCAGCTTACCGACAGCCTCTGGGGCCAACGTCCTGACTTTC.

The rearrangement joins TRBV4-3 to TRBJ2-7; 11 bases map to TRBD2. In germline, CDR1 is LGHNA, CDR2 YSLEER. This CDR3 spans 17 amino acids. J lost 1 base, V lost 2 bases, and 7 bases had no gene match. CDR3: CASSQHTSGGTSYEQYF. The CDR3 DNA reads TGCGCCAGCAGCCAACATACTAGCGGGGGTACGTCCTACGAGCAGTACTTC.

V is TRBV4-1 and J is TRBJ1-6, with D hard to call. The CDR3 extends over 17 amino acids. Germline values: CDR1 MGHRA, CDR2 YSYEKL. V lost 2 bases and J 8 bases, leaving 19 bases between the germline ends. The CDR3 sequence: CASSQLGKARGDSPLHF. The CDR3, as DNA: TGCGCCAGCAGCCAACTGGGGAAGGCGCGGGGAGATTCACCCCTCCACTTT.

This sequence joins TRBV9 and TRBJ1-1; possible D gene TRBD1, 5 bases. CDR1 and CDR2 (germline): SGDLS, YYNGEE. The CDR3 is 14 amino acids. Trimming took 4 bases from V and 1 from J, leaving 11 bases between them. CDR3: CASSTQTANTEAFF. CDR3 nucleotides: TGTGCCAGCAGCACCCAGACAGCGAACACTGAAGCTTTCTTT. Filled out from reference TRBV9 and TRBJ1-1, the complete variable domain reads DSGVTQTPKHLITATGQRVTLRCSPRSGDLSVYWYQQSLDQGLQFLIQYYNGEERAKGNILERFSAQQFPDLHSELNLSSLELGDSALYFCASSTQTANTEAFFGQGTRLTVV.

V gene TRBV6-1 combines with J gene TRBJ2-4; D ambiguous. Germline V gene lookup returns CDR1 MNHNS and CDR2 SASEGT. Trimming shortened V by 4 bases and J by 0 bases, and 10 bases separated the two germline ends. This CDR3 region has 15 residues. The chain's CDR3 is CASSATAVAKNIQYF. In nucleotides, the CDR3 is TGTGCCAGCAGTGCCACAGCTGTAGCCAAAAACATTCAGTACTTC.

The chain recombines TRBV9 with TRBJ2-5, with 9 bases aligning to TRBD2. J lost 4 bases, V lost 0 bases, and 4 bases had no gene match. This CDR3 region has 15 residues. In germline, CDR1 is SGDLS, CDR2 YYNGEE. Here the CDR3 reads CASSVEAGGGETQYF. For the CDR3, the DNA is TGTGCCAGCAGCGTAGAAGCGGGGGGAGGAGAGACCCAGTACTTC.

The gene calls are TRBV14 and TRBJ2-5, with D tentatively TRBD2 (6 bases). The CDR3 spans 15 residues. V was shortened by 3 bases and J by 3 bases, with 14 bases between the two germline ends. CDR1 and CDR2 from the germline V gene are SGHDN and FVKESK. This CDR3 is CASSHPRGVKETQYF. The CDR3 DNA sequence: TGTGCCAGCAGCCACCCCCGCGGGGTAAAAGAGACCCAGTACTTC.

This sequence joins TRBV10-2 and TRBJ2-5, with D perhaps TRBD1 (5 bases). CDR1 is WSHSY and CDR2 is SAAADI in the germline V gene. Trimming shortened V by 3 bases and J by 5 bases, and 16 bases separated the two germline ends. The CDR3 totals 15 residues. CDR3 in amino acids: CASSDFKGNSETQYF. CDR3 DNA: TGCGCCAGCAGTGATTTCAAGGGGAACTCTGAGACCCAGTACTTC.

Only one count was recorded for this clone. The chain employs TRBV9 and TRBJ2-7; possibly TRBD1 for D (5 bases). Between the trimmed V and J ends, which lost 3 bases and 0 bases, there was a span of 13 bases. CDR1 is SGDLS, CDR2 YYNGEE, per germline. The CDR3 is 15 amino acids. The CDR3, as DNA: TGTGCCAGCAGCGCCTCTGGGGCCAGCTCCTACGAGCAGTACTTC. The encoded protein is CASSASGASSYEQYF.

The chain recombines TRBV30 with TRBJ1-6; D is ambiguous. V lost 2 bases and J lost 0, with 11 bases in between. This CDR3 has 16 amino acids. Per the germline V gene, CDR1 is GTSNPN and CDR2 is SVGIG (reference sequence). The CDR3 is CAWSPEQSSYNSPLHF. The CDR3, as DNA: TGTGCCTGGAGTCCGGAACAGAGCTCCTATAATTCACCCCTCCACTTT.

This clone was seen a few times. V gene TRBV6-1 combines with J gene TRBJ2-3; D is possibly TRBD1 (6 bases). Trimming took 5 bases from V and 1 from J, leaving 13 bases between them. The V gene's germline CDR1 is MNHNS and CDR2 SASEGT. This CDR3 region has 15 residues. CDR3 protein: CASSPQGSGTDTQYF. In DNA form, the CDR3 reads TGTGCCAGCAGTCCACAGGGATCTGGCACAGATACGCAGTATTTT.

A few counts support this clone. This sequence joins TRBV2 and TRBJ1-3; a possible D gene is TRBD1 (5 bases). CDR1 is SNHLY and CDR2 is FYNNEI in the germline V gene. V lost 4 bases to trimming and J lost 4 bases, with 8 bases between them. The CDR3 consists of 13 residues. The CDR3 reads CASSGQSGNTIYF. CDR3 nucleotide sequence: TGTGCCAGCAGTGGACAGTCCGGAAACACCATATATTTT.

The chain has TRBV27 and TRBJ2-1, with TRBD2 matching over 9 bases. Germline V gives CDR1 MNHEY, CDR2 SMNVEV (reference sequence). Losses at the gene ends were 6 bases for V and 9 bases for J; bases not matched to a gene: 18. This CDR3 is 17 amino acids long. The CDR3 protein is CASREDTGLAFDGEQFF. CDR3 in DNA: TGTGCCAGCAGAGAAGACACAGGACTAGCGTTTGACGGTGAGCAGTTCTTC.

The V call is TRBV7-6, the J call TRBJ2-1, with 16 bases that match TRBD2. The CDR3 loop spans 18 amino acids. Germline-derived CDR1 and CDR2 are SGHVS and FNYEAQ. V was pared by 0 bases and J by 2 bases, with 1 base of the junction left unmatched. The CDR3 DNA follows: TGTGCCAGCAGCTTAGCAGGGACTAGCGGGGGGGCCTACAATGAGCAGTTCTTC. Residues: CASSLAGTSGGAYNEQFF.